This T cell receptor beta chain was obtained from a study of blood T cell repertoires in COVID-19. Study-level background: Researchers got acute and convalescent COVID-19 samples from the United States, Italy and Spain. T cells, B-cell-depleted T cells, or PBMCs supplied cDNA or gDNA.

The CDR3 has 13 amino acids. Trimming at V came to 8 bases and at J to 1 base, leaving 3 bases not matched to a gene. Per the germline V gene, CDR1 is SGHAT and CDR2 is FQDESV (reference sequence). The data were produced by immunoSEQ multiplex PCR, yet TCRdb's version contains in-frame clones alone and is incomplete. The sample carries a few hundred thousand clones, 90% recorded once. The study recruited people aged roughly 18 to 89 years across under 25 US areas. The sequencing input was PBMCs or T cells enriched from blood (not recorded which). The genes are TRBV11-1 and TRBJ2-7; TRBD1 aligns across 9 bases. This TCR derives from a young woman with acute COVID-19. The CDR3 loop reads CASGGQGSYEQYF. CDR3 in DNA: TGTGCCAGCGGAGGACAGGGGTCCTACGAGCAGTACTTC.